Below, 4 T cell receptor beta chains from the same sample are listed, as sequenced in a study of cytomegalovirus exposure and HLA in healthy donors. Amplification used 60 Vbeta primers and 13 Jbeta primers. Repertoires were generated with immunoSEQ multiplex PCR, while TCRdb's copy carries only in-frame clones and drops some. The data contain some 200,000 clones, over 75% of them singletons. The sample was PBMCs. Receptors were obtained from a girl aged 2 to 9 in good health and CMV-seronegative.

This clone was seen only a few times. The CDR3 bases are TGTGCCAGCAGTTCCGGGACTAGCGGGACCTACAATGAGCAGTTCTTC. The encoded protein is CASSSGTSGTYNEQFF. The V call is TRBV6-6, the J call TRBJ2-1; TRBD2 matches at 13 bases. CDR1 and CDR2 from the germline V gene are MNHNY and SVGAGI (reference sequence). CDR3 length: 16 residues. The V gene end was trimmed by 4 bases and the J gene end by 2 bases; junction bases not matched to a gene: 2.

The V gene is TRBV18, the J gene TRBJ2-5, with a possible D match to TRBD2 (6 bases). The DNA end is more similar to TRBJ2-7, so the J call may be wrong. CDR1 and CDR2 (germline): KGHSH, LQKENI. The CDR3 is made up of 18 amino acids. CDR3 amino acids: CASSPPFLGMEGGLEQYF. The CDR3 DNA reads as TGTGCCAGCTCACCCCCCTTTTTAGGTATGGAAGGAGGGCTCGAGCAGTACTTC.

The chain joins TRBV9 to TRBJ2-3, with 9 bases matching TRBD2. The CDR3 runs to 16 residues. The junction had 5 bases not matched to a gene; V was cut back by 0 bases and J by 3 bases. Germline V gene data show CDR1 as SGDLS and CDR2 as YYNGEE. The CDR3: CASSVEGLARTDTQYF. CDR3 DNA: TGTGCCAGCAGCGTAGAAGGACTAGCGAGGACAGATACGCAGTATTTT.

The rearrangement links TRBV30 to TRBJ2-7, with 10 nucleotides matching TRBD1. The CDR3 is made up of 14 amino acids. The junction had 5 bases not matched to a gene; V was cut back by 3 bases and J by 3 bases. Germline V gene sequence: CDR1 GTSNPN, CDR2 SVGIG (reference sequence). This chain's CDR3 is CAWSKDRGFYEQYF. CDR3 bases: TGTGCCTGGAGCAAGGACAGGGGGTTCTACGAGCAGTACTTC.